Listed here are 16 T cell receptor beta chains from one sample, sequenced in a study of T cell responses to AZD1222 COVID-19 vaccine. The repertoire was sequenced with immunoSEQ multiplex PCR; TCRdb's copy has only in-frame clones and lacks some. This table has 100,000 to 150,000 clones, about 93% appearing once. The sequencing here drew on peripheral blood, taken on day 0 of AZD1222 vaccination. The receptors stem from an adult in good health.

J is TRBJ2-3 and V is TRBV7-6, with 11 bases fitting TRBD2. The CDR3 length is 14 residues. Germline CDR1 SGHVS, CDR2 FNYEAQ. The V and J ends lost 8 bases and 3 bases, in that order; junction bases with no gene match: 4. The chain's CDR3 is CASGASGGTDTQYF. The CDR3 DNA follows: TGTGCCAGCGGGGCTAGCGGGGGGACAGATACGCAGTATTTT.

The chain recombines TRBV6-5 with TRBJ1-1; D is uncertain. CDR1 MNHEY and CDR2 SVGAGI come from the germline V gene. V lost 2 bases and J lost 1, with 8 bases in between. This CDR3 comprises 14 residues. CDR3 nucleotide sequence: TGTGCCAGCAGTTACCAAGACCGGAACACTGAAGCTTTCTTT. This translates into CASSYQDRNTEAFF.

The V call is TRBV28, the J call TRBJ1-1; D ambiguous. This CDR3 contains 15 residues. Germline V gene data show CDR1 as MDHEN and CDR2 as SYDVKM. The V end lost 5 bases, the J end lost 3 bases, and 16 bases lay between the germline ends. The CDR3 region has the DNA TGTGCCAGCAGTACCCCGACAAGGCTGGACACTGAAGCTTTCTTT. Its protein product is CASSTPTRLDTEAFF.

CDR3 in DNA: TGTGCCAGCAGTTTCCCGGGACAGGGGCTCCGGGAGCAGTACTTC. Protein: CASSFPGQGLREQYF. The chain has TRBV27 and TRBJ2-7, with 10 bases aligning to TRBD1. The V gene end was trimmed by 3 bases and the J gene end by 7 bases; junction bases not matched to a gene: 9. The CDR3 length is 15 residues. The germline V gene encodes CDR1 MNHEY and CDR2 SMNVEV (reference sequence).

V usage is TRBV28 and J usage is TRBJ1-5; no clear D. Trimming removed 2 bases from V and 3 bases from J, with 2 bases in between. The germline gives CDR1 MDHEN, CDR2 SYDVKM. The length of the CDR3 is 12 residues. The CDR3 region has the DNA TGTGCCAGCAGTTTAATCAATCAGCCCCAGCATTTT. Residues: CASSLINQPQHF.

V gene TRBV25-1 combines with J gene TRBJ2-7; TRBD2 matches 7 bases. Germline V gene lookup returns CDR1 MGHDK and CDR2 SYGVNS. CDR3 length equals 14 residues. J lost 1 base, V lost 4 bases, and 4 bases had no gene match. The CDR3 protein is CASSVTSASYEQYF. The CDR3 DNA is TGTGCCAGCAGTGTTACTAGCGCATCCTACGAGCAGTACTTC.

This chain's CDR3 is CASSEQGPNQPQHF. For the CDR3, the DNA is TGTGCCAGCAGCGAACAAGGTCCCAATCAGCCCCAGCATTTT. The V and J genes are TRBV5-4 and TRBJ1-5; no firm D call. Trimming stripped 4 bases from V and 3 bases from J, with 11 bases between. The V gene's germline CDR1 is SGHNT and CDR2 YYREEE (reference sequence). The length of the CDR3 is 14 residues.

This chain uses TRBV2 with TRBJ1-3; D may be TRBD1 (5 bases). The CDR3 length is 15 residues. Trimming removed 1 base from V and 4 bases from J, with 11 bases in between. CDR1 SNHLY and CDR2 FYNNEI come from the germline V gene. Here the CDR3 DNA reads TGTGCCAGCAGTGAAGGGGCAGGGTTCGGAAACACCATATATTTT. As protein: CASSEGAGFGNTIYF.

This clone was seen just once. V gene TRBV27 combines with J gene TRBJ1-2; no clear D gene. With 4 bases removed from V and 2 bases from J, the gap between germline ends came to 11 bases. Germline CDR1 and CDR2: MNHEY and SMNVEV (reference sequence). This CDR3 has 14 amino acids. The CDR3 loop is CASSSTTKNYGYTF. In DNA, the CDR3 is TGTGCCAGCAGTTCAACGACAAAAAACTATGGCTACACCTTC.

This clone was observed a handful of times. The J gene is TRBJ2-1, the V gene TRBV5-1; 7 bases are a match to TRBD2. CDR1 SGHRS and CDR2 YFSETQ come from the germline V gene. With 0 bases clipped from V and 6 bases from J, the junction kept 3 bases outside the gene matches. The CDR3 spans 14 residues. The CDR3 loop is CASSLGPSGNEQFF. In DNA form, the CDR3 reads TGCGCCAGCAGCTTGGGCCCTAGCGGCAATGAGCAGTTCTTC.

This chain links TRBV9 with TRBJ2-6; 7 nucleotides align to TRBD2. With 7 bases clipped from V and 0 bases from J, the junction kept 7 bases outside the gene matches. The CDR3 is 16 residues long. CDR1 and CDR2 from the germline V gene are SGDLS and YYNGEE. The CDR3 DNA sequence: TGTGCCAGCGGGGAGGGGAGGAGCTCTGGGGCCAACGTCCTGACTTTC. Translating gives CASGEGRSSGANVLTF.

This chain joins TRBV5-1 and TRBJ2-7; TRBD1 matches at 10 bases. The CDR3 is 14 residues long. The ends lost 4 bases at V and 5 bases at J; junction bases unmatched: 6. Germline V gene data show CDR1 as SGHRS and CDR2 as YFSETQ. The CDR3 sequence is CASSLTGGVNEQYF. CDR3 in DNA: TGCGCCAGCAGCCTGACAGGGGGCGTAAACGAGCAGTACTTC. Full variable domain (remainder filled in from reference TRBV5-1 and TRBJ2-7): KAGVTQTPRYLIKTRGQQVTLSCSPISGHRSVSWYQQTPGQGLQFLFEYFSETQRNKGNFPGRFSGRQFSNSRSEMNVSTLELGDSALYLCASSLTGGVNEQYFGPGTRLTVT.

J is TRBJ1-5 and V is TRBV28, with 10 bases fitting TRBD1. The CDR3 is made up of 15 amino acids. J was trimmed by 5 bases and V by 6 bases; bases with no gene match: 7. Germline loops: CDR1 MDHEN, CDR2 SYDVKM. CDR3 bases: TGTGCCAGCAGCCTCCGGGACAGGGGTTATCAGCCCCAGCATTTT. Translation: CASSLRDRGYQPQHF.

This chain links TRBV4-1 with TRBJ1-1; D is uncertain. Germline-derived CDR1 and CDR2 are MGHRA and YSYEKL. V lost 1 base and J lost 0, with 9 bases in between. The CDR3 has 15 residues. CDR3 sequence reads: CASSQVEGVNTEAFF. The CDR3 nucleotides are TGCGCCAGCAGCCAAGTGGAGGGAGTGAACACTGAAGCTTTCTTT.

A single count supports this clone. The chain couples TRBV18 to TRBJ1-1, with 8 nucleotides matching TRBD1. CDR3 length: 16 residues. Germline V CDR1 and CDR2: KGHSH, LQKENI. The V segment lost 6 bases and the J segment 4 bases; nucleotides outside the gene matches: 13. The CDR3 here is CASSRNRGESGTEAFF. CDR3 coding DNA: TGTGCCAGCTCCCGAAACAGGGGGGAGTCGGGCACTGAAGCTTTCTTT.

The CDR3 DNA reads TGCGCCAGCAGTGAGTCGACTGGGGGAAACACCATATATTTT. Translating it yields CASSESTGGNTIYF. This chain connects TRBV10-1 to TRBJ1-3; D is ambiguous. V lost 0 bases and J lost 4, with 7 bases in between. Germline CDR1 and CDR2: WNHNN and SYGVQD (reference sequence). The CDR3 covers 14 residues.